The present entry profiles one TCR beta chain with its context. Its antigen is unknown. One end of the junction is discordant with germline, which a read error may explain. The record originates from a study of human T cells and chemical hapten exposure. Study information: Sensitization involved placing 2% DPC onto a roughly 2 cm by roughly 2 cm region of upper inner arm skin. Points from the study as a whole: Alopecia affected the donors, so their immune response may differ from healthy people's.

The library labeled individual cDNA molecules by adding unique molecular identifiers to them. TCRdb fed the RACE reads into MiXCR, producing one record per CDR3 protein. The sample shows about 90,000 distinct CDR3 sequences, under 12% of them seen only once. CDR1 SSHAT and CDR2 FNYEAQ come from the germline V gene (reference sequence). CDR3 size: 19 residues. Indicated time point: patch test 1, 2 weeks after DPC sensitization. The treatment here: therapeutic diphenylcyclopropenone sensitization with weekly scalp DPC. Whole blood, unfractionated, served as the material for total RNA extraction. J is TRBJ1-5 and V is TRBV7-7, with D perhaps matching TRBD1 (5 bases). The input for sequencing was whole blood, taken in connection with sensitization to the hapten diphenylcyclopropenone (DPC). The receptor comes from a man aged 35 to 55 with alopecia areata. Some clones in this sample may be carry-over from other donors' samples. In DNA, the CDR3 is TGTGCTAGCAGCTTAGCTACCACAGATAAGACAGTTCACAATCAGCCCCAGCATTTT. Residues: CASSLATTDKTVHNQPQHF. The full variable domain, with the rest looked up from reference TRBV7-7 and TRBJ1-5, is GAGVSQSPRYKVTKRGQDVTLRCDPISSHATLYWYQQALGQGPEFLTYFNYEAQPDKSGLPSDRFSAERPEGSISTLTIQRTEQRDSAMYRCASSLATTDKTVHNQPQHFGDGTRLSIL.